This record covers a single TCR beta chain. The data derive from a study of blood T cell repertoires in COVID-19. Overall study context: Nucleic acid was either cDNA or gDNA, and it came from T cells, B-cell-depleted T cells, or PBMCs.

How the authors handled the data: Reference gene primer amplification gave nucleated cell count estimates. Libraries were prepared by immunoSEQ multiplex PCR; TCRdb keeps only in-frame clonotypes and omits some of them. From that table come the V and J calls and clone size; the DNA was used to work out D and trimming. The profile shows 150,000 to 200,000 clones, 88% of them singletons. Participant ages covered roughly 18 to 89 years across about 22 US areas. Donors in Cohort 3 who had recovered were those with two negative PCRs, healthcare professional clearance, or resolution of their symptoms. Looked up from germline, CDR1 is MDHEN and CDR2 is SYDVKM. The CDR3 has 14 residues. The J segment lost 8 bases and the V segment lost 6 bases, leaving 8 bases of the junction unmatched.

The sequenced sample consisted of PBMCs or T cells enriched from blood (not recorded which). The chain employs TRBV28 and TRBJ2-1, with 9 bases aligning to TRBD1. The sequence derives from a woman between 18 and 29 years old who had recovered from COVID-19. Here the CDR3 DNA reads TGTGCCAGCAGGACGGGACAGGGAGGCGATGAGCAGTTCTTC. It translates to CASRTGQGGDEQFF.